This TCR beta chain was obtained from a study of CD8 T cells in ankylosing spondylitis. TCRdb passed the 5' RACE reads through MiXCR, listing each CDR3 protein once. Of about 160,000 distinct CDR3 sequences in the sample, approximately 9% were seen once. Trimming removed 0 bases at V and 5 bases at J, with 4 bases between. Germline CDR1 reads ENHRY; CDR2 reads SYGVKD. This CDR3 is built from 12 residues. There are a few counts of this clonotype. This receptor was obtained from a female donor with ankylosing spondylitis or in good health (not recorded which). The sequenced sample was blood, either unsorted or a sorted T cell fraction (not recorded which). V gene TRBV10-3 combines with J gene TRBJ2-5; no definite D call. This CDR3 is CAISESRETQYF. The CDR3 DNA reads TGTGCCATCAGTGAGTCGCGGGAGACCCAGTACTTC.